This T cell receptor beta chain emerged from a study of shared clonotypes between healthy human individuals. Study context: The cohort had two women and a few men, ages 18 to 49.

Some clones are missing from TCRdb's copy, which holds only in-frame ones; the method was immunoSEQ multiplex PCR. In the table there are about 680,000 clones, just over 90% of which are singletons. The V gene end was trimmed by 2 bases and the J gene end by 10 bases; junction bases not matched to a gene: 13. Germline-derived CDR1 and CDR2 are SGHTA and FQGNSA. This CDR3 contains 16 residues. Naive CD8 cells comprised CD45RO-negative, CCR7-positively selected cells, excluding terminally differentiated effector memory CD45RA+ cells. Healthy HIV-negative adults without recent acute infections or vaccinations served as donors.

This chain uses TRBV7-2 with TRBJ2-1; 8 bases match TRBD2. Sequences were obtained from naive CD8+ T cells sorted from blood. The receptor comes from a man aged 25-40 years in good health. CDR3 amino acids: CASSLRSGLGVREQFF. CDR3 DNA sequence: TGTGCCAGCAGCTTACGTTCGGGACTAGGGGTCAGGGAGCAGTTCTTC.